These T cell receptor beta chains were read from a single sample in a study of OX40 agonist ivuxolimab in advanced cancers. Here immunoSEQ multiplex PCR was the method, and the copy in TCRdb shows in-frame clones only, minus some. This table has roughly 60,000 clones, around 80% appearing once. Source: CD4+ or CD8+ T cells sorted from blood, taken in a trial of the OX40 agonist ivuxolimab. Receptors originate from an adult with an advanced solid tumor such as melanoma, head and neck, liver or kidney cancer. Both conserved end residues are part of each CDR3. Each record gives: D gene, J gene, clone size, V gene, CDR3 DNA, CDR3 protein. A D gene is named only where the DNA matches it firmly. Rows give clone size only sometimes, using once, few, many, or a class for an expanded clone.

>.|TRBJ2-1|.|TRBV4-1
TGCGCCAGCAGCCAAGATATGACACTATCCTACAATGAGCAGTTCTTC
CASSQDMTLSYNEQFF
>TRBD1|TRBJ1-2|.|TRBV2
TGTGCCAGCATTGGGTGGACAGGCTATGGCTACACCTTC
CASIGWTGYGYTF
>.|TRBJ1-1|.|TRBV6-5
TGTGCCAGCAGCCGAAAGGTGAACACTGAAGCTTTCTTT
CASSRKVNTEAFF
>.|TRBJ1-3|.|TRBV10-3
TGTGCCATCAGTGAGGACCACGTCGGGGTCTCTGGAAACACCATATATTTT
CAISEDHVGVSGNTIYF
>TRBD2|TRBJ2-7|many|TRBV4-2
TGTGCCAGCAGCCTCGCTAGCGGGGATACTTCCTACGAGCAGTACTTC
CASSLASGDTSYEQYF
>.|TRBJ2-7|.|TRBV11-3
TGTGCCAGCAGCTCTGAGGTTCGGGGGCTGGACGAGCAGTACTTC
CASSSEVRGLDEQYF
>.|TRBJ2-7|.|TRBV2
TGTGCCAGCAGGGGCGGTTCCTACGAGCAGTACTTC
CASRGGSYEQYF
>.|TRBJ1-5|once|TRBV6-1
TGTGCCGCCCGGGACTTTAGCAATCAGCCCCAGCATTTT
CAARDFSNQPQHF
>.|TRBJ1-1|.|TRBV14
TGTGCCAGCAGCCAGAAGACAGGAGGGAACACTGAAGCTTTCTTT
CASSQKTGGNTEAFF
>.|TRBJ1-3|.|TRBV5-4
TGTGCCAGCACCGACAGGAGCTCTGGAAACACCATATATTTT
CASTDRSSGNTIYF
>.|TRBJ1-5|.|TRBV2
TGTGCCAGCAGCGCTACAGGAATTAGCAATCAGCCCCAGCATTTT
CASSATGISNQPQHF
>.|TRBJ2-2|.|TRBV27
TGTGCCAGCAGTTTTGATTGGGCGAGCACCGGGGAGCTGTTTTTT
CASSFDWASTGELFF
>TRBD1|TRBJ2-1|.|TRBV19
TGTGCCAGTAGCCCGGGACAGGGCCGGTACAATGAGCAGTTCTTC
CASSPGQGRYNEQFF
>TRBD2|TRBJ2-7|.|TRBV10-1
TGCGCCAGCAGTGAGGCGGGAGGGATCTACGAGCAGTACTTC
CASSEAGGIYEQYF
>.|TRBJ1-6|.|TRBV6-5
TGTGCCACCCTCCCGCCCGGGACGGGTAATTCACCCCTCCACTTT
CATLPPGTGNSPLHF
>TRBD2|TRBJ2-1|.|TRBV12-5
TGTGCTAGTGGTTTGGTACATGGGACTAGCGTCAATGAGCAGTTCTTC
CASGLVHGTSVNEQFF
>TRBD2|TRBJ2-1|once|TRBV10-2
TGCGCCAGCAGTGAGTCGGGGCTAGCGGTTTCCTACAATGAGCAGTTCTTC
CASSESGLAVSYNEQFF
>.|TRBJ1-1|.|TRBV30
TGTGCCTGGGTGCGGGTGGTGAACACTGAAGCTTTCTTT
CAWVRVVNTEAFF
>TRBD1|TRBJ2-3|.|TRBV6-1
TGTGCCAGCACCCCGCCGGGACAGGGGCAAGATACGCAGTATTTT
CASTPPGQGQDTQYF
>.|TRBJ2-1|.|TRBV9
TGTGCCAGCAGCGTAGACTGGTCGGGGAGCTATGAGCAGTTCTTC
CASSVDWSGSYEQFF
>.|TRBJ1-5|.|TRBV18
TGTGCCAGCTCACCTTCTCGGCTCGCCAATCAGCCCCAGCATTTT
CASSPSRLANQPQHF
>.|TRBJ2-3|.|TRBV28
TGTGCCAGCAGTTCCGTCGGACAAGCCGTGGTGGATACGCAGTATTTT
CASSSVGQAVVDTQYF
>.|TRBJ2-2|.|TRBV5-1
TGCGCCAGCAGCTTGCTACCCGGGGAGCTGTTTTTT
CASSLLPGELFF
>TRBD2|TRBJ2-1|.|TRBV6-1
TGTGCCAGCAGTGAACGGATTAGCGGGAGCGTCTCCTACAATGAGCAGTTCTTC
CASSERISGSVSYNEQFF
>TRBD1|TRBJ2-3|.|TRBV7-9
TGTGCCAGCAACCGGGACAGTAGCACAGATACGCAGTATTTT
CASNRDSSTDTQYF
>.|TRBJ2-2|.|TRBV6-5
TGTGCTACGCGGGGGCAGACCGGGGAGCTGTTTTTT
CATRGQTGELFF
>.|TRBJ2-1|.|TRBV7-9
TGTGCCAGCAGCCTAATAGACAGCCTACTAACCTACAATGAGCAGTTCTTC
CASSLIDSLLTYNEQFF
>.|TRBJ1-6|.|TRBV11-1
TGTGCCAGCAGCCTCGGGAGGATCTCACCCCTCCACTTT
CASSLGRISPLHF
>TRBD1|TRBJ2-2|.|TRBV27
TGTGCCAGCAGTACGACAGGGCTGGGTACCGGGGAGCTGTTTTTT
CASSTTGLGTGELFF
>TRBD1|TRBJ1-5|once|TRBV10-3
TGTGCCATCAGTGAGTCGGACAGGGGGGCGGGTCCGGAGCATTTT
CAISESDRGAGPEHF
>.|TRBJ2-5|.|TRBV7-3
TGTGCCAGCAGTCCCGGACCCAAAGAGACCCAGTACTTC
CASSPGPKETQYF
>.|TRBJ2-1|.|TRBV10-3
TGTGCCATGAGCGGGACAGAGGGCGGCGAGCAGTTCTTC
CAMSGTEGGEQFF
>.|TRBJ1-1|once|TRBV6-5
TGTGCCAGCAAACCACCGTGGGGGAACACTGAAGCTTTCTTT
CASKPPWGNTEAFF
>.|TRBJ2-7|.|TRBV11-2
TGTGCCAGCAGCTCCCGTACTGTAGGTAGCGCACCGGGGTACGAGCAGTACTTC
CASSSRTVGSAPGYEQYF
>.|TRBJ2-5|.|TRBV9
TGTGCCAGCAGCGTATCGTCCCTATGGGAGACCCAGTACTTC
CASSVSSLWETQYF
>TRBD1|TRBJ1-1|.|TRBV6-5
TGTGCCAGCAGAGATACAGGGGGCGAGGAATTT
CASRDTGGEEF
>TRBD2|TRBJ2-6|.|TRBV7-3
TGTGCCAGCAGCTCACCGGGACTAGGGGGTGATAGGGCCAACGTCCTGACTTTC
CASSSPGLGGDRANVLTF
>TRBD2|TRBJ2-2|.|TRBV27
TGTGCCAGCATGGCGGGGGGCCCCGGGGAGCTGTTTTTT
CASMAGGPGELFF
>TRBD2|TRBJ2-2|.|TRBV4-1
TGCGCCAGCAGGCAACTAGCGGGAGTGGGCGGGGAGCTGTTTTTT
CASRQLAGVGGELFF
>TRBD2|TRBJ2-1|.|TRBV18
TGTGCCAGCTCACGAGGACTAGAGGCTGAGCAGTTCTTC
CASSRGLEAEQFF
>TRBD1|TRBJ1-2|.|TRBV2
TGTGCCAGCACGCTTCAACAGGGGGCGGGTGGCTACACCTTC
CASTLQQGAGGYTF
>TRBD2|TRBJ2-1|.|TRBV25-1
TGTGCCAGCAGTGATCGTGGCGGGAGGGCTTACAATGAGCAGTTCTTC
CASSDRGGRAYNEQFF
>TRBD2|TRBJ2-5|once|TRBV13
TGTGCCAGCAGCATCCTAGCGGAAGGCGAGACCCAGTACTTC
CASSILAEGETQYF
>TRBD2|TRBJ2-3|few|TRBV5-4
TGTGCCAGCAGGAGGGGACGGGGGGAACACCAGGCTAGCACAGATACGCAGTATTTT
CASRRGRGEHQASTDTQYF
>.|TRBJ2-7|.|TRBV29-1
TGCAGCACCCTCAACGCTGCAGGGGATATATCATTC
CSTLNAAGDISF
>.|TRBJ2-2|.|TRBV27
TGTGCCAGCAGCCGAACCGGGACACCTAACACCGGGGAGCTGTTTTTT
CASSRTGTPNTGELFF
>TRBD2|TRBJ2-1|once|TRBV11-3
TGTGCCAGCAGCTTAACCCAGGCGGGACTAGCGGTTTACAATGAGCAGTTCTTC
CASSLTQAGLAVYNEQFF
>.|TRBJ1-4|.|TRBV2
TGTGCCAGCAGCCGCGGGGGGAACACTAATGAAAAACTGTTTTTT
CASSRGGNTNEKLFF
>TRBD2|TRBJ2-7|.|TRBV2
TGTGCCAGCAGTCCCACCGGGACTAGCGGGAGGGTCCTATCCTACGAGCAGTACTTC
CASSPTGTSGRVLSYEQYF
>.|TRBJ1-5|.|TRBV21-1
TGTGCCAGCAGCAACGGACAGGGGGCGATCGGCAATCAGCCCCAGCATTTT
CASSNGQGAIGNQPQHF
>.|TRBJ2-3|.|TRBV11-3
TGTGCCAGCAGCCCCGGAAAGGGGGCAGATACGCAGTATTTT
CASSPGKGADTQYF
>.|TRBJ1-4|.|TRBV28
TGTGCCAGCAGTTTAGGCCCGGGACAACTGTTTTTT
CASSLGPGQLFF
>.|TRBJ2-7|once|TRBV25-1
TGTGCCAGCAGTGGAGGGTACGAGCAGTACTTC
CASSGGYEQYF
>TRBD2|TRBJ2-1|.|TRBV5-4
TGTGCCAGCGAGCGCGGGGGGGCGTGGAATGAGCAGTTCTTC
CASERGGAWNEQFF